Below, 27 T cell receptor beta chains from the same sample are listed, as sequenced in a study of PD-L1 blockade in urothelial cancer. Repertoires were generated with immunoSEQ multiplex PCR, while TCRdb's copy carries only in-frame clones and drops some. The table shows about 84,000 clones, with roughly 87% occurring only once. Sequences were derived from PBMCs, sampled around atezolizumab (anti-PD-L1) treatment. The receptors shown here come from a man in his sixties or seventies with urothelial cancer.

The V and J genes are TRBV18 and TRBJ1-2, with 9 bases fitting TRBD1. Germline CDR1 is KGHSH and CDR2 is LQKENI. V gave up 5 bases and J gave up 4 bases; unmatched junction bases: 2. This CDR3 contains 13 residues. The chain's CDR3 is CASSAGQGYGYTF. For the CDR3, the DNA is TGTGCCAGCTCAGCGGGACAGGGCTATGGCTACACCTTC.

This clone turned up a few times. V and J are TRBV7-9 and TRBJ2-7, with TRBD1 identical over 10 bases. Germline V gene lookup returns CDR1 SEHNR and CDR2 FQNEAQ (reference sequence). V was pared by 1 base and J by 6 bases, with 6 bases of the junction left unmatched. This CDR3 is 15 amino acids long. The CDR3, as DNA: TGTGCCAGCAGCTTAGGACGGGACAGGGGTGTCGAGCAGTACTTC. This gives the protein CASSLGRDRGVEQYF.

This CDR3 reads CASTFGDSGGQPLTDTQYF. The CDR3 coding sequence is TGCGCCAGCACTTTCGGCGATAGCGGGGGCCAACCCCTCACAGATACGCAGTATTTT. This chain links TRBV5-1 with TRBJ2-3; 9 bases agree with TRBD2. The CDR3 covers 19 residues. Germline V gene lookup returns CDR1 SGHRS and CDR2 YFSETQ. After removal of 6 bases from V and 2 bases from J, the junction contained 19 bases not matched to a gene.

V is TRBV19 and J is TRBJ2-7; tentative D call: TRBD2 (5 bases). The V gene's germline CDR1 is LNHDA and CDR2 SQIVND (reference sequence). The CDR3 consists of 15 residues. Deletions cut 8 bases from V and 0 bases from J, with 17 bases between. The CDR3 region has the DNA TGTGCCAGTCGTCGGGGAGCGGATTTCTCCTACGAGCAGTACTTC. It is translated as CASRRGADFSYEQYF.

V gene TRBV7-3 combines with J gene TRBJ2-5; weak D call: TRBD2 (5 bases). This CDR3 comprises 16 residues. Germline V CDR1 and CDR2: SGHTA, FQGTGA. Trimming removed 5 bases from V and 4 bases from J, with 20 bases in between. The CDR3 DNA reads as TGTGCCAGCAGCCCTAGCCACCGAGGGCTGGGAGAGACCCAGTACTTC. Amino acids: CASSPSHRGLGETQYF.

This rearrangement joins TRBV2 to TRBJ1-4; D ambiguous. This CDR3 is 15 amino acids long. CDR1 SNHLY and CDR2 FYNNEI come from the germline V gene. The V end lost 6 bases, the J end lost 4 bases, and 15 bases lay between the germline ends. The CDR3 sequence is CASSLESGSNEKLFF. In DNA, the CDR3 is TGTGCCAGCAGCCTAGAGTCCGGAAGTAATGAAAAACTGTTTTTT.

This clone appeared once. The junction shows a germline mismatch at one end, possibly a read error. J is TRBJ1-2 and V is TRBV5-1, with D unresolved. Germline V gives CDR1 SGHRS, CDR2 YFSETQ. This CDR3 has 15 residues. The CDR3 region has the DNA TGTGCCAGCAGCTTGTCACTAATACCTAACTATGGCTACACCTTC. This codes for CASSLSLIPNYGYTF.

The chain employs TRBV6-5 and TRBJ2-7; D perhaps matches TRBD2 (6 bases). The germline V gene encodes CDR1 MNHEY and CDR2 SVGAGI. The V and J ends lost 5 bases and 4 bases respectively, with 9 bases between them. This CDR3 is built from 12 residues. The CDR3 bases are TGTGCCAGCAGTCCGGCGGGGTACGAGCAGTACTTC. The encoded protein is CASSPAGYEQYF.

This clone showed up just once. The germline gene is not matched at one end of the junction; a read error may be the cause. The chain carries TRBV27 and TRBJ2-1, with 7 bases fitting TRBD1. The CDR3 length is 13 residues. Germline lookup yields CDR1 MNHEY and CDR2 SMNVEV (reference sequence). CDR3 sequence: CASRDRVYSEQFF. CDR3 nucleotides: TGTGCCAGCCGGGACAGAGTCTACAGTGAGCAGTTCTTC.

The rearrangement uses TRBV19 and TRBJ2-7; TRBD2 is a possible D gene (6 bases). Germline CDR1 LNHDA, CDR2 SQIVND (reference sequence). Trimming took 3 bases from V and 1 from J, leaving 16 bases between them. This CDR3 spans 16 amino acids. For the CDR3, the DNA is TGTGCCAGTAGTATCGCCTTCTCGGAGGGGTCCTACGAGCAGTACTTC. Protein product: CASSIAFSEGSYEQYF.

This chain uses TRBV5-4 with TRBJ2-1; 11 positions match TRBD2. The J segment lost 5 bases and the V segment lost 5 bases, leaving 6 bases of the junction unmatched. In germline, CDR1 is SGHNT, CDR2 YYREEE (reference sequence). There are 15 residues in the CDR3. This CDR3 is CASSLKLAGDNEQFF. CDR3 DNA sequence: TGTGCCAGCAGTTTAAAACTAGCGGGGGACAATGAGCAGTTCTTC.

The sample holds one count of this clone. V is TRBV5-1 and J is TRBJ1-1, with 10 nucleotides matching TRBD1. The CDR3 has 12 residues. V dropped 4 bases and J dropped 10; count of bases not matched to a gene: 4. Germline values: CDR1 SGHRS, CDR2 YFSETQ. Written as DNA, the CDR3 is TGCGCCAGCAGCCCAGGACAGGGGGGAGCTTTCTTT. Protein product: CASSPGQGGAFF.

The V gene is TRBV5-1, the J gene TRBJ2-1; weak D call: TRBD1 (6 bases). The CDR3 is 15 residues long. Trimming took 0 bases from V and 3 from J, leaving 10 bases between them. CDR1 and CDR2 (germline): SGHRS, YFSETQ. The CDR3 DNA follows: TGCGCCAGCAGCTTGGAGGCAGGGGTCTACAATGAGCAGTTCTTC. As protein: CASSLEAGVYNEQFF.

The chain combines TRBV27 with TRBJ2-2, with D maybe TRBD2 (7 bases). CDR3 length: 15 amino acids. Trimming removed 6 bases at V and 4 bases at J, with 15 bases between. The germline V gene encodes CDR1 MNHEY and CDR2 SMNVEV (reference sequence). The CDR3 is CASSRGGGLTGELFF. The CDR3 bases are TGTGCCAGCAGCCGAGGGGGGGGCCTCACCGGGGAGCTGTTTTTT.

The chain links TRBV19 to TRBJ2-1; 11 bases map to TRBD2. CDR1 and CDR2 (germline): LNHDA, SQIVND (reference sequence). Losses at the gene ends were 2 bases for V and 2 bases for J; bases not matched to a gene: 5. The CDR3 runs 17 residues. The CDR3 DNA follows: TGTGCCAGTAGTATAATAAAACTAGCGGGGGCCTACAATGAGCAGTTCTTC. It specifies CASSIIKLAGAYNEQFF.

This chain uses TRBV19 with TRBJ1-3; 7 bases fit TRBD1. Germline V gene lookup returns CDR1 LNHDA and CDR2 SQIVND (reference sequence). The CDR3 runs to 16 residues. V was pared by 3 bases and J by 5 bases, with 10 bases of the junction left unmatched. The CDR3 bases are TGTGCCAGTAGTATGGCCGGGACAGAACCCCGAAACACCATATATTTT. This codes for CASSMAGTEPRNTIYF.

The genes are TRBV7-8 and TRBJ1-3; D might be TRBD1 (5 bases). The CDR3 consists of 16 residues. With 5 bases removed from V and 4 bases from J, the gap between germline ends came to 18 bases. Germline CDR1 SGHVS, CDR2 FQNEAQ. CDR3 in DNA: TGTGCCAGCAGCGCGATGGGGGGTGTGTACGGAAACACCATATATTTT. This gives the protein CASSAMGGVYGNTIYF.

CDR3 DNA sequence: TGTGCCAGCAGTCAAACTAGGATGGGGACCGGGGAGCTGTTTTTT. Translated, it gives CASSQTRMGTGELFF. The chain links TRBV27 to TRBJ2-2; possible D gene TRBD2, 5 bases. Germline values: CDR1 MNHEY, CDR2 SMNVEV (reference sequence). The CDR3 runs to 15 residues. V was cut by 5 bases and J by 5 bases, with 15 bases left in between.

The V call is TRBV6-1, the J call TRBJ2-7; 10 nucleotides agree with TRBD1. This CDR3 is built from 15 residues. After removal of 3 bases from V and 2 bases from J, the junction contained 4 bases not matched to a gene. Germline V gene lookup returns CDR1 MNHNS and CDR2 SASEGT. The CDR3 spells CASSDHGTGAYEQYF. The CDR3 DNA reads TGTGCCAGCAGTGACCACGGGACAGGGGCCTACGAGCAGTACTTC.

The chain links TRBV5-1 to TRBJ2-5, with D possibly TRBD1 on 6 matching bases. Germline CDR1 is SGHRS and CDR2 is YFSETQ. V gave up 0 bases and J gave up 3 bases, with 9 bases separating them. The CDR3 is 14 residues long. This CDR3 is CASSLGQAEETQYF. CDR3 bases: TGCGCCAGCAGCTTGGGACAGGCTGAAGAGACCCAGTACTTC.

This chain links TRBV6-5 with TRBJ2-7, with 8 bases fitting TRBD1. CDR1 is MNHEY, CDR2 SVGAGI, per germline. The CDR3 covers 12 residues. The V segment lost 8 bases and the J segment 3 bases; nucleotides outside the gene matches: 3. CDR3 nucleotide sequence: TGTGCCAGCGGGGGACAGGTCTACGAGCAGTACTTC. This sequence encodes CASGGQVYEQYF.

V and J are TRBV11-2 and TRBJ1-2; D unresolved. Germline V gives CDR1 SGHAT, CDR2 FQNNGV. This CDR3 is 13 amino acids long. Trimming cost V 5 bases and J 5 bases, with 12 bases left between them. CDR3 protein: CASSPGREYGYTF. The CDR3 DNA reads TGTGCCAGCAGCCCCGGACGGGAATATGGCTACACCTTC. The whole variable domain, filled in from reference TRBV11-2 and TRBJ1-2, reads EAGVAQSPRYKIIEKRQSVAFWCNPISGHATLYWYQQILGQGPKLLIQFQNNGVVDDSQLPKDRFSAERLKGVDSTLKIQPAKLEDSAVYLCASSPGREYGYTFGSGTRLTVV.

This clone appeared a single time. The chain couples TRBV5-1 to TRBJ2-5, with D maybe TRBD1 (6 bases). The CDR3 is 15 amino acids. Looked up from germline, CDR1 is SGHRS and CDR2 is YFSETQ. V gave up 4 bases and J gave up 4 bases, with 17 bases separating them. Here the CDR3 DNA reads TGCGCCAGCAGCCTACCGGGACACCGAACAGAGACCCAGTACTTC. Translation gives CASSLPGHRTETQYF.

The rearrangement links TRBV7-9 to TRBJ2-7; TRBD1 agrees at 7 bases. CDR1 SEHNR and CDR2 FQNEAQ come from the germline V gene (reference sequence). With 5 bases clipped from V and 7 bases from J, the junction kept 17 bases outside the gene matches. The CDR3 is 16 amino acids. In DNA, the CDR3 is TGTGCCAGCAGCCGGTTGACAGGGTCCTTCCCCTGGGAGCAGTACTTC. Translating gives CASSRLTGSFPWEQYF.

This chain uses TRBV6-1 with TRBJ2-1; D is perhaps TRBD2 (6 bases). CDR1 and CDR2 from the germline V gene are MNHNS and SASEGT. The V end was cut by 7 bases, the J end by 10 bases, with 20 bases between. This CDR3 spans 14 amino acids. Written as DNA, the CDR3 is TGTGCCAGCATCAGGATGACGGGGGATTGGGAGCAGTTCTTC. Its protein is CASIRMTGDWEQFF.

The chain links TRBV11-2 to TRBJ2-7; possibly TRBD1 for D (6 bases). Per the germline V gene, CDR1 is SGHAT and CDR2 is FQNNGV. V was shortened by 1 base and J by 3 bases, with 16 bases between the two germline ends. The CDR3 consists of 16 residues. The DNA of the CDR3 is TGTGCCAGCAGCTTAGCTGTCGCCAGGGGCAGCTACGAGCAGTACTTC. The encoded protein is CASSLAVARGSYEQYF.

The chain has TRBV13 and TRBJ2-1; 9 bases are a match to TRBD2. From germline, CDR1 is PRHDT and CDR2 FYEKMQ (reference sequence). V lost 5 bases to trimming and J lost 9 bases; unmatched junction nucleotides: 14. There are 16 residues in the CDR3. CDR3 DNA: TGTGCCAGCAGCCCGGGGGTGGCGGGGGGGATGAGTGAGCAGTTCTTC. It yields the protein CASSPGVAGGMSEQFF.